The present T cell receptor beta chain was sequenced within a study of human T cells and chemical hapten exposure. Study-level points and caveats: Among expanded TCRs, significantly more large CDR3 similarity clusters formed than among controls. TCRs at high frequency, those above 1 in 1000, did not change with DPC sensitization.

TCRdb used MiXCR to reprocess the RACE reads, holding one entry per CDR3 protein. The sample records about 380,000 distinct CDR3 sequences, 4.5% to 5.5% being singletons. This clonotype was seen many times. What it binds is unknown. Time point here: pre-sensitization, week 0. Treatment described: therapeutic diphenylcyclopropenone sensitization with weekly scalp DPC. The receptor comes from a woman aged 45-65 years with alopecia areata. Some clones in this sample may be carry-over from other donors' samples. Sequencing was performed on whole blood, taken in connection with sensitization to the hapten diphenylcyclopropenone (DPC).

In DNA form, the CDR3 reads TGTGCCAGCAGGGGGACAGGGCCACCAGTTAGCACAGATACGCAGTATTTT. Its translation is CASRGTGPPVSTDTQYF. J is TRBJ2-3 and V is TRBV11-2, with 9 bases that match TRBD1. Germline loops: CDR1 SGHAT, CDR2 FQNNGV. This CDR3 contains 17 residues. After removal of 6 bases from V and 0 bases from J, the junction contained 10 bases not matched to a gene.